Listed below are T cell receptor beta chains from one sample, sequenced in a study of response to subunit inactivated influenza vaccine. TCRdb recomputed calls from the RT-PCR reads with MiXCR, one row per CDR3 protein. The table lists 800,000 or so distinct CDR3 sequences, 21% of them singletons. Material: PBMCs from blood, obtained more than 4 days after vaccination. These receptors were obtained from a man aged 50 to 59 who received an inactivated influenza vaccine. The CDR3 runs from the conserved cysteine through the conserved F or W. Each record gives: clone size, D gene, V gene, J gene, CDR3 DNA, CDR3 protein. D genes are given only for firm matches. Some rows have no size entry. The others give once, few or many, or a class for an expanded clone.

clone size: few
D gene: -
V gene: TRBV12-3/TRBV12-4
J gene: TRBJ2-7
CDR3 DNA: TGTGCCAGCAGTTCACGTCTCGGGTACGAGCAGTACTTC
CDR3 protein: CASSSRLGYEQYF

clone size: few
D gene: TRBD2
V gene: TRBV20-1
J gene: TRBJ2-1
CDR3 DNA: TGCAGTGCTAGAGATACCCTAGCGGGTGCCAATGAGCAGTTCTTC
CDR3 protein: CSARDTLAGANEQFF

clone size: -
D gene: -
V gene: TRBV28
J gene: TRBJ1-2
CDR3 DNA: TGTGCCAGCAGTGTCACCCTAGGGGGGTATAGGGGCTACACCTTC
CDR3 protein: CASSVTLGGYRGYTF

clone size: -
D gene: TRBD2
V gene: TRBV5-1
J gene: TRBJ2-1
CDR3 DNA: TGCGCCAGCAGCTCTACCCGCGGGGGTCCGGATGAGCAGTTCTTC
CDR3 protein: CASSSTRGGPDEQFF

clone size: -
D gene: TRBD2
V gene: TRBV12-3/TRBV12-4
J gene: TRBJ2-5
CDR3 DNA: TGTGCCAGCAGCCAGCGGGGGGGCTCGGAGACCCAGTACTTC
CDR3 protein: CASSQRGGSETQYF

clone size: few
D gene: -
V gene: TRBV4-3
J gene: TRBJ2-1
CDR3 DNA: TGCGCCAGCAGTCGGAAACAGGGTATCGGGGTTAACAATGAGCAGTTCTTC
CDR3 protein: CASSRKQGIGVNNEQFF

clone size: -
D gene: -
V gene: TRBV2
J gene: TRBJ1-2
CDR3 DNA: TGTGCCAGCAGATGCAGGGGCACCCTCTATGGCTACACCTTC
CDR3 protein: CASRCRGTLYGYTF

clone size: -
D gene: TRBD1
V gene: TRBV7-2
J gene: TRBJ1-1
CDR3 DNA: TGTGCCAGCAGCTTATGGGGTCAGGGGGCCGATGAAGCTTTCTTT
CDR3 protein: CASSLWGQGADEAFF

clone size: few
D gene: -
V gene: TRBV11-2
J gene: TRBJ1-2
CDR3 DNA: TGTGCCAGCAGCTTTGATCGTCAGAGCTATGGCTACACCTTC
CDR3 protein: CASSFDRQSYGYTF

clone size: -
D gene: -
V gene: TRBV20-1
J gene: TRBJ1-1
CDR3 DNA: TGCAGTGCTTCCTTTTGGGATTTCTTTGGGAACACTGAAGCTTTCTTT
CDR3 protein: CSASFWDFFGNTEAFF

clone size: -
D gene: TRBD1
V gene: TRBV10-1
J gene: TRBJ2-7
CDR3 DNA: TGCGCCAGCAGTGAGTCTGGGACAGGGGCCTACGAGCAGTACTTC
CDR3 protein: CASSESGTGAYEQYF

clone size: many
D gene: TRBD1
V gene: TRBV9
J gene: TRBJ2-7
CDR3 DNA: TGTGCCAGCAGCGTAGGACCGGGACAGGGGGCCTACGAGCAGTACTTC
CDR3 protein: CASSVGPGQGAYEQYF

clone size: many
D gene: -
V gene: TRBV4-3
J gene: TRBJ2-3
CDR3 DNA: TGCGCCAGCAGCCCCGGACCCACAGATACGCAGTATTTT
CDR3 protein: CASSPGPTDTQYF

clone size: few
D gene: -
V gene: TRBV5-6
J gene: TRBJ2-7
CDR3 DNA: TGTGCCAGCAGCTCACCCCTCCAGTACGAGCAGTACTTC
CDR3 protein: CASSSPLQYEQYF

clone size: -
D gene: -
V gene: TRBV27
J gene: TRBJ2-1
CDR3 DNA: TGTGCCAGCAGTTTATACCCCAAGGGTTCGAAGGATTACAATGAGCAGTTCTTC
CDR3 protein: CASSLYPKGSKDYNEQFF

clone size: -
D gene: TRBD2
V gene: TRBV4-2
J gene: TRBJ2-7
CDR3 DNA: TGTGCCAGCAGCCAAGACGTCGCGACTAGCGGCCCTCCTACCTTC
CDR3 protein: CASSQDVATSGPPTF

clone size: many
D gene: -
V gene: TRBV5-1
J gene: TRBJ2-1
CDR3 DNA: TGCGCCAGCAGCACTGGAACTGAGCAGTTCTTC
CDR3 protein: CASSTGTEQFF

clone size: few
D gene: TRBD2
V gene: TRBV29-1
J gene: TRBJ2-1
CDR3 DNA: TGCAGCGTCCGAGCGGGGGGATTAAACAATGAGCAGTTCTTC
CDR3 protein: CSVRAGGLNNEQFF

clone size: few
D gene: TRBD1
V gene: TRBV12-3/TRBV12-4
J gene: TRBJ1-5
CDR3 DNA: TGTGCCAGCAGTCCCCGTCTCGGCCAGGGGGGACAGCCCCAGCATTTT
CDR3 protein: CASSPRLGQGGQPQHF

clone size: -
D gene: -
V gene: TRBV27
J gene: TRBJ2-5
CDR3 DNA: TGTGCCAGCAGTCTTCGGGGCGGGGCCTTTGAGACCCAGTACTTC
CDR3 protein: CASSLRGGAFETQYF

clone size: -
D gene: -
V gene: TRBV28
J gene: TRBJ2-7
CDR3 DNA: TGTGCCAGCAGTTCACCGGGACTGCCCGTCGAGCAGTACTTC
CDR3 protein: CASSSPGLPVEQYF

clone size: -
D gene: TRBD2
V gene: TRBV5-6
J gene: TRBJ2-7
CDR3 DNA: TGTGCCAGCCTTCTAGCGGGAGCCCACGAGCAGTACTTC
CDR3 protein: CASLLAGAHEQYF

clone size: -
D gene: TRBD1
V gene: TRBV20-1
J gene: TRBJ2-7
CDR3 DNA: TGCAGTGCTAGGGACAGGGGCGCCTACGAGCAGTACTTC
CDR3 protein: CSARDRGAYEQYF

clone size: few
D gene: -
V gene: TRBV15
J gene: TRBJ2-7
CDR3 DNA: TGTGCCACCAGCAGAGAGAGTTACAGGGATACCTACTTC
CDR3 protein: CATSRESYRDTYF

clone size: -
D gene: TRBD2
V gene: TRBV10-1
J gene: TRBJ2-1
CDR3 DNA: TGCGCCAGCAGTGAGTCGGGAGGGAATGAGCAGTTCTTC
CDR3 protein: CASSESGGNEQFF

clone size: -
D gene: TRBD2
V gene: TRBV6-2/TRBV6-3
J gene: TRBJ2-1
CDR3 DNA: TGTGCCAGCAGTCTCCGACCGGGACTAGCGGGGGGCTCCTACAATGAGCAGTTCTTC
CDR3 protein: CASSLRPGLAGGSYNEQFF

clone size: -
D gene: -
V gene: TRBV6-2/TRBV6-3
J gene: TRBJ1-2
CDR3 DNA: TGTGCCAGCAGTCCCGGACCGTCCGACTATGGCTACACCTTC
CDR3 protein: CASSPGPSDYGYTF

clone size: -
D gene: -
V gene: TRBV2
J gene: TRBJ2-1
CDR3 DNA: TGTGCCAGCCGGCAGACTGCCTACAATGAGCAGTTCTTC
CDR3 protein: CASRQTAYNEQFF

clone size: -
D gene: -
V gene: TRBV3-1
J gene: TRBJ2-1
CDR3 DNA: TGTGCCAGCAGCGCAGAGTTTAGGGATGAGCAGTTCTTC
CDR3 protein: CASSAEFRDEQFF

clone size: -
D gene: -
V gene: TRBV30
J gene: TRBJ2-7
CDR3 DNA: TGTGCCTGGAGTGTAAATGGGGGGAACTACGAGCAGTACTTC
CDR3 protein: CAWSVNGGNYEQYF

clone size: few
D gene: -
V gene: TRBV15
J gene: TRBJ2-3
CDR3 DNA: TGTGCCACCAGCAGAGACAGAAACACGCAGTATTTT
CDR3 protein: CATSRDRNTQYF

clone size: few
D gene: -
V gene: TRBV25-1
J gene: TRBJ2-2
CDR3 DNA: TGTGCCAGCAGTGAGGTTGGCGTTCCCGGGGAGCTGTTTTTT
CDR3 protein: CASSEVGVPGELFF

clone size: few
D gene: -
V gene: TRBV10-3
J gene: TRBJ2-1
CDR3 DNA: TGTGCCATCAGTGATGAGGCTAGCGGACAGAAAGGAGAGCAGTTCTTC
CDR3 protein: CAISDEASGQKGEQFF

clone size: few
D gene: TRBD1
V gene: TRBV5-1
J gene: TRBJ2-3
CDR3 DNA: TGCGCCAGCACATCTTGGACAGGGGGCGATACGCAGTATTTT
CDR3 protein: CASTSWTGGDTQYF

clone size: few
D gene: -
V gene: TRBV19
J gene: TRBJ2-1
CDR3 DNA: TGTGCCAGTAGTATAGGGACAGAGCAGTTCTTC
CDR3 protein: CASSIGTEQFF

clone size: many
D gene: -
V gene: TRBV6-2/TRBV6-3
J gene: TRBJ2-2
CDR3 DNA: TGTGCCAGCAGTTTAGGACCGACTCGGGGCGGGGAGCTGTTTTTT
CDR3 protein: CASSLGPTRGGELFF

clone size: once
D gene: TRBD1
V gene: TRBV18
J gene: TRBJ2-7
CDR3 DNA: TGTGCCAGCTCACAGAGGGGGCGTACGGCCTCCTCCTACGAGCAGTACTTC
CDR3 protein: CASSQRGRTASSYEQYF

clone size: many
D gene: -
V gene: TRBV7-2
J gene: TRBJ2-3
CDR3 DNA: TGTGCCAGCAGCTTAAAAGATACGCAGTATTTT
CDR3 protein: CASSLKDTQYF

clone size: -
D gene: -
V gene: TRBV4-2
J gene: TRBJ2-1
CDR3 DNA: TGTGCCAGCAGCCAGGAAGGGGCGGCCTCCTACAATGAGCAGTTCTTC
CDR3 protein: CASSQEGAASYNEQFF

clone size: few
D gene: -
V gene: TRBV20-1
J gene: TRBJ2-1
CDR3 DNA: TGCAGTGCTAGAGATCTCCCGAGGTCCCTACGCAATGAGCAGTTCTTC
CDR3 protein: CSARDLPRSLRNEQFF